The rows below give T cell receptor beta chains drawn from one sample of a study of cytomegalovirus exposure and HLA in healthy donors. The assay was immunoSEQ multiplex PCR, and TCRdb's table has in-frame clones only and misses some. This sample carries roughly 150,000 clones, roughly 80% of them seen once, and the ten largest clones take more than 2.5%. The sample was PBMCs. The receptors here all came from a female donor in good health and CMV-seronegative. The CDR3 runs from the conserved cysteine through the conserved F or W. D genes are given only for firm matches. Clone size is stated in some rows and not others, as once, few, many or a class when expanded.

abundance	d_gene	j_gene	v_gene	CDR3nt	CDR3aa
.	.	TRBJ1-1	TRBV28	TGTGCCAGCATAGTATCGGGGACTAGCACTGAAGCTTTCTTT	CASIVSGTSTEAFF
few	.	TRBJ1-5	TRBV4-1	TGCGCCAGCAGCCAAGGAATGGGGAGGCAGCCCCAGCATTTT	CASSQGMGRQPQHF
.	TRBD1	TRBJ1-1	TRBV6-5	TGTGCCAGCAGGAACAGGGGTGGGGGCACTGAAGCTTTCTTT	CASRNRGGGTEAFF
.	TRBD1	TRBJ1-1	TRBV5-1	TGCGCCAGCAGCCTGACAGGGACGGGTGGCACTGAAGCTTTCTTT	CASSLTGTGGTEAFF
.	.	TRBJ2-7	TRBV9	TGTGCCAGCAGCCGGGGACTGATCTACGAGCAGTACTTC	CASSRGLIYEQYF
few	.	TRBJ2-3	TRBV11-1	TGTGCCAGCAGCTTAGGTACTACGGAGACAGATACGCAGTATTTT	CASSLGTTETDTQYF
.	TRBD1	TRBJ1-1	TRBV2	TGTGCCAGCAGAGGAGAGGGGGCGAACACTGAAGCTTTCTTT	CASRGEGANTEAFF
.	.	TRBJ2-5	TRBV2	TGTGCCAGCAGTGAAGACAGGGTACAGTACTTC	CASSEDRVQYF
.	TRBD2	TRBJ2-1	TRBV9	TGTGCCAGCAGCGTAGCGGGAGGGCCGAACAATGAGCAGTTCTTC	CASSVAGGPNNEQFF
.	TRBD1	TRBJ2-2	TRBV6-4	TGTGCCAGCAGATTGACAGGGACCGGGGAGCTGTTTTTT	CASRLTGTGELFF
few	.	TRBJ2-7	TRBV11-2	TGTGCCAGCAGCTTAGAGGCAGGGGACGCCTACGAGCAGTACTTC	CASSLEAGDAYEQYF
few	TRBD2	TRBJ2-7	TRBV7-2	TGTGCCAGCAGCTCCCAGGGCACGGGGGGGAGCCACGAGCAGTACTTC	CASSSQGTGGSHEQYF
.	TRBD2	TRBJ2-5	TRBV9	TGTGCCAGCAGCGTAGAGGTAGCGGGGACGGAGACCCAGTACTTC	CASSVEVAGTETQYF
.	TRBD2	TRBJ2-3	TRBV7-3	TGTGCCAGCAGCCCCACTAGCGGGAGTAATACGCAGTATTTT	CASSPTSGSNTQYF
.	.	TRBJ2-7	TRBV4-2	TGTGCCAGCAGCCAAGAAAGACAGCGCGAGCAGTACTTC	CASSQERQREQYF
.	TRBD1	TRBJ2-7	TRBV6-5	TGTGCCAGCAAAGTCCGCCGGACAGGGACCTACGAGCAGTACTTC	CASKVRRTGTYEQYF
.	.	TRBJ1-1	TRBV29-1	TGCAGCGTTGTTTGGAGTTGGAACACTGAAGCTTTCTTT	CSVVWSWNTEAFF
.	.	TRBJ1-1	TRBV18	TGTGCCAGCTCACTCCAGGGGACGAACACTGAAGCTTTCTTT	CASSLQGTNTEAFF
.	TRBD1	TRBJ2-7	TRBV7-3	TGTGCCAGCAGCTTGACAGGGGCCTACGAGCAGTACTTC	CASSLTGAYEQYF
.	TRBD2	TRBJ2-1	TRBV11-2	TGTGCCAGCAGCCTCGGACTAGCGGGGGGGGGTGAGCAGTTCTTC	CASSLGLAGGGEQFF
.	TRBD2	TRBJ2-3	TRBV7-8	TGTGCCAGCAGCTTAAACCAGGGAGGGTCAGATACGCAGTATTTT	CASSLNQGGSDTQYF
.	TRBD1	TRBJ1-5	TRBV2	TGTGCCAGCAGTTCTCAGGGGGCGAGCAGCAATCAGCCCCAGCATTTT	CASSSQGASSNQPQHF
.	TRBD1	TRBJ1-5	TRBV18	TGTGCCAGCTCACCTCCGGGACAGAATCAGCCCCAGCATTTT	CASSPPGQNQPQHF
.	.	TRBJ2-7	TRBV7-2	TGTGCCAGCAGCTTAGCATATTCGTACGAGCAGTACTTC	CASSLAYSYEQYF
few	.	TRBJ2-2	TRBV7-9	TGTGCCAGCAGCCTCTCCCAGGGTCCCACCGGGGAGCTGTTTTTT	CASSLSQGPTGELFF
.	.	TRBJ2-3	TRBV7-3	TGTGCCAGCAGCTTAGATGCTAGTTTGAGATCAGATACGCAGTATTTT	CASSLDASLRSDTQYF
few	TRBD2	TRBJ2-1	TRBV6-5	TGTGCCAGCAGTTACTTAAGCGGGGCGCGAGGGAATGAGCAGTTCTTC	CASSYLSGARGNEQFF
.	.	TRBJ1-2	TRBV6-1	TGTGCCAGCAGTGAGTCGACAGTTCAGTATGGCTACACCTTC	CASSESTVQYGYTF
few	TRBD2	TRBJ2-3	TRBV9	TGTGCCAGCAGCCCTATTAGCGGGAGCGCAGATACGCAGTATTTT	CASSPISGSADTQYF
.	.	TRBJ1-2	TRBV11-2	TGTGCCAGCAGCTTAGTGGGCAGCCGAGCTAACTATGGCTACACCTTC	CASSLVGSRANYGYTF
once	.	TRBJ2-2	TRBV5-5	TGTGCCAGCAGCGGGGTACAGGGACCAAACACCGGGGAGCTGTTTTTT	CASSGVQGPNTGELFF
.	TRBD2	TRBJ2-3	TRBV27	TGTGCCAGCAGTTTCCAGCAACTAGCGGGAGGCACAGATACGCAGTATTTT	CASSFQQLAGGTDTQYF
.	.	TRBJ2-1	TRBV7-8	TGTGCCAGCAGCTCCTACAGGGGGGCTAGCGGGACTTACAATGAGCAGTTCTTC	CASSSYRGASGTYNEQFF
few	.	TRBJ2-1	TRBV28	TGTGCCAGCAGGACCCCCTGGACTTTTTCCCGCTCCTTATCACCTGGCAATGAGCAGTTCTTC	CASRTPWTFSRSLSPGNEQFF
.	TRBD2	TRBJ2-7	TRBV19	TGTGCCAGTAGTGCAGCGGGAGTGTTGTACGAGCAGTACTTC	CASSAAGVLYEQYF
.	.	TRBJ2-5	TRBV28	TGTGCCAGCAGTTCGAACGGGTGGTACCAAGAGACCCAGTACTTC	CASSSNGWYQETQYF
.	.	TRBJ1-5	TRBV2	TGTGCCAGCAGTGAAAGAGGGAGGGATCAGCCCCAGCATTTT	CASSERGRDQPQHF
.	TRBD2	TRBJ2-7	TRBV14	TGTGCCAGCAGTCGGGGGGGACTTCCCGAGGAGTACTTC	CASSRGGLPEEYF
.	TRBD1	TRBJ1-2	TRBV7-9	TGTGCCAGCAGCATGGACAGGGTTTATGGCTACACCTTC	CASSMDRVYGYTF
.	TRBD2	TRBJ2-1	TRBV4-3	TGCGCCAGCAGCCAAACGGGACTAGGGGGTTGGTCGTCCTACAATGAGCAGTTCTTC	CASSQTGLGGWSSYNEQFF
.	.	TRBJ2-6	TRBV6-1	TGTGCCAGCACCCCCCGAGAAAGCGGGGCCAACGTCCTGACTTTC	CASTPRESGANVLTF
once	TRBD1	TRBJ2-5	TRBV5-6	TGTGCCAGCAGCTTGAGACAGGGGAGCCCCCAAGAGACCCAGTACTTC	CASSLRQGSPQETQYF
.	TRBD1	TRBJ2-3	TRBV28	TGTGCCAGCAGTAGCCTGACAGGGAATCAGAAAACAGATACGCAGTATTTT	CASSSLTGNQKTDTQYF
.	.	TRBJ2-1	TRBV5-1	TGCGCCAGCAGCTCGATCGAGGGATCGTACAATGAGCAGTTCTTC	CASSSIEGSYNEQFF
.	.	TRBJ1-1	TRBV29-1	TGCAGCGTTTTAAGGGGCCCTGGCGCAGCTGAAGCTTTCTTT	CSVLRGPGAAEAFF
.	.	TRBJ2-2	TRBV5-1	TGCGCCAGCAGCTTGAGACTAGCCGGGGAGCTGTTTTTT	CASSLRLAGELFF